The 20 T cell receptor beta chains listed next were all sequenced from one sample in a study of response to subunit inactivated influenza vaccine (dated by TCRdb to 2016 to 2019). Libraries were prepared through RT-PCR. The sequencer was an Illumina HiSeq 2500. TCRdb reprocessed the public reads (quality trimming at Q25 with fastp, clone calling with MiXCR) and kept in-frame beta chains. Records with the same CDR3 protein are collapsed into one entry carrying the most frequent genes and DNA. The sample includes about 780,000 distinct CDR3 sequences, with under 20% observed a single time. Together, the top ten hold around 9.9% of the sample. Sample: PBMCs from blood, taken less than 6 days after vaccination. These receptors were taken from a man aged 45-60 years who received an inactivated influenza vaccine. Donor details come from another sample of the same person, matched by shared clones.

CDR3 region: CASSSDSGGEKLFF. The DNA of the CDR3 is TGTGCCAGCAGCTCAGACTCGGGAGGTGAAAAACTGTTTTTT. V is TRBV7-2 and J is TRBJ1-4; no definite D call. There are 14 residues in the CDR3. Germline CDR1 SGHTA, CDR2 FQGNSA. V lost 4 bases, J lost 7 bases, and 13 bases lay in between.

This clonotype was observed a handful of times. This chain links TRBV12-3 or TRBV12-4 with TRBJ2-1, with D perhaps TRBD1 or TRBD2 (5 bases each). This CDR3 spans 16 amino acids. Trimming shortened V by 5 bases and J by 5 bases, and 19 bases separated the two germline ends. DNA of the CDR3: TGTGCCAGCAGTCATTCGGGACGGCAGGCGAACAATGAGCAGTTCTTC. This gives the protein CASSHSGRQANNEQFF.

Ten or more counts support this clonotype. J is TRBJ2-5 and V is TRBV9, with unresolved D. CDR3 length: 14 amino acids. Germline V lookup: CDR1 SGDLS, CDR2 YYNGEE. V was cut by 4 bases and J by 0 bases, with 10 bases left in between. This CDR3 is CASSPHGYQETQYF. The CDR3 region has the DNA TGTGCCAGCAGCCCCCATGGGTACCAAGAGACCCAGTACTTC.

The rearrangement uses TRBV5-5 and TRBJ2-7; TRBD1 agrees at 8 bases. Germline V lookup: CDR1 SGHKS, CDR2 YYEKEE (reference sequence). There are 13 residues in the CDR3. The junction had 4 bases not matched to a gene; V was cut back by 2 bases and J by 6 bases. The CDR3 sequence: CASSFDRGLEQYF. The CDR3 DNA reads TGTGCCAGCAGCTTTGACAGGGGCCTCGAGCAGTACTTC. The full variable domain, rest sourced from reference TRBV5-5 and TRBJ2-7, is DAGVTQSPTHLIKTRGQQVTLRCSPISGHKSVSWYQQVLGQGPQFIFQYYEKEERGRGNFPDRFSARQFPNYSSELNVNALLLGDSALYLCASSFDRGLEQYFGPGTRLTVT.

This clonotype was found a few times. The J gene is TRBJ1-1, the V gene TRBV30; 10 nucleotides line up with TRBD1. This CDR3 is built from 12 residues. Germline CDR1 reads GTSNPN; CDR2 reads SVGIG (reference sequence). V lost 8 bases, J lost 6 bases, and 6 bases stayed unmatched. The CDR3 DNA reads TGTGCCGGGGACAGGGGTACGGCTGAAGCTTTCTTT. As protein: CAGDRGTAEAFF.

The chain combines TRBV24-1 with TRBJ2-7; 9 nucleotides agree with TRBD1. The germline CDR1 and CDR2 sequences are KGHDR and SFDVKD. Losses at the gene ends were 2 bases for V and 0 bases for J; bases not matched to a gene: 7. This CDR3 region has 17 residues. The CDR3 reads CATSDSPGQGPSYEQYF. Here the CDR3 DNA reads TGTGCCACCAGTGATTCTCCGGGACAGGGTCCCTCCTACGAGCAGTACTTC.

The chain recombines TRBV7-3 with TRBJ2-3; 7 nucleotides line up with TRBD2. CDR3 length: 13 amino acids. The germline V gene has CDR1 SGHTA and CDR2 FQGTGA. Losses at the gene ends were 5 bases for V and 6 bases for J; bases not matched to a gene: 5. CDR3 DNA sequence: TGTGCCAGCAGCAGAGCGGGACGGGATACGCAGTATTTT. It translates to CASSRAGRDTQYF.

This clonotype has just a few counts. The chain joins TRBV5-6 to TRBJ1-5; 7 positions match TRBD1. Trimming removed 6 bases from V and 2 bases from J; junction bases left unmatched: 8. Looked up from germline, CDR1 is SGHDT and CDR2 is YYEEEE. The length of the CDR3 is 15 residues. The CDR3 loop is CASNYRGSGNQPQHF. The CDR3 region has the DNA TGTGCCAGCAACTACAGGGGCTCGGGCAATCAGCCCCAGCATTTT.

This clonotype has a handful of counts. This chain links TRBV7-9 with TRBJ2-3; 11 bases line up with TRBD1. The CDR3 has 16 amino acids. Germline V gene sequence: CDR1 SEHNR, CDR2 FQNEAQ (reference sequence). With 6 bases clipped from V and 4 bases from J, the junction kept 9 bases outside the gene matches. In DNA, the CDR3 is TGTGCCAGCAGGGGGGGCCTGGACAGGGGGCCAGATACGCAGTATTTT. Translation gives CASRGGLDRGPDTQYF. Full variable domain (outside the CDR3, taken from reference TRBV7-9 and TRBJ2-3): DTGVSQNPRHKITKRGQNVTFRCDPISEHNRLYWYRQTLGQGPEFLTYFQNEAQLEKSRLLSDRFSAERPKGSFSTLEIQRTEQGDSAMYLCASRGGLDRGPDTQYFGPGTRLTVL.

In its sample, this clonotype was seen many times. The genes are TRBV10-3 and TRBJ2-3; TRBD2 is a possible D gene (6 bases). Trimming left V 8 bases short and J 0 bases short, with 9 bases between. This CDR3 has 13 amino acids. Germline-derived CDR1 and CDR2 are ENHRY and SYGVKD. The CDR3 reads CAIGGTSTDTQYF. The CDR3 nucleotides read TGTGCCATCGGTGGGACTAGCACAGATACGCAGTATTTT.

A few counts support this clonotype. This chain uses TRBV4-2 with TRBJ2-7; perhaps TRBD2 as D (5 bases). The CDR3 has 14 residues. V shed 1 base and J shed 5 bases, with 12 bases lying between them. The germline gives CDR1 LGHNA, CDR2 YNFKEQ. CDR3: CASSQVKDGDEQYF. The CDR3 DNA follows: TGTGCCAGCAGCCAAGTCAAGGACGGGGACGAGCAGTACTTC.

The chain employs TRBV20-1 and TRBJ2-4; D uncertain. There are 13 residues in the CDR3. The V gene's germline CDR1 is DFQATT and CDR2 SNEGSKA (reference sequence). The germline V and J ends were trimmed by 4 bases and 6 bases, with 13 bases remaining between them. The CDR3 sequence is CSATGLPGNIQYF. CDR3 DNA sequence: TGCAGTGCTACAGGTCTCCCGGGAAACATTCAGTACTTC.

The chain recombines TRBV11-2 with TRBJ2-1; 10 bases map to TRBD2. This CDR3 is 18 amino acids long. CDR1 and CDR2 from the germline V gene are SGHAT and FQNNGV. The trim removed 1 base at V and 9 bases at J, leaving 15 bases unmatched. CDR3 nucleotides: TGTGCCAGCAGCTTAGGCCTAGCGGGGGCCGCGGGGGGTTTTGAGCAGTTCTTC. It codes for CASSLGLAGAAGGFEQFF.

This clonotype was recorded a few times. The genes are TRBV12-3 or TRBV12-4 and TRBJ2-1, with 15 bases fitting TRBD2. This CDR3 is 16 amino acids long. The V and J ends lost 6 bases and 9 bases, in that order; junction bases with no gene match: 9. CDR3 DNA: TGTGCCAGCAGCCCCGGACTAGCGGGAGGGCCGCGTGAGCAGTTCTTC. It encodes CASSPGLAGGPREQFF.

The genes are TRBV10-3 and TRBJ1-5; D might be TRBD1 (5 bases). With 3 bases removed from V and 7 bases from J, the gap between germline ends came to 16 bases. Germline loops: CDR1 ENHRY, CDR2 SYGVKD. The CDR3 runs to 15 residues. The CDR3 nucleotides are TGTGCCATCAGTGAAAACGGGGGAAACGGGCAGCCCCAGCATTTT. Amino acids: CAISENGGNGQPQHF.

The chain combines TRBV7-2 with TRBJ2-5, with TRBD2 identical over 8 bases. This CDR3 has 16 amino acids. In germline, CDR1 is SGHTA, CDR2 FQGNSA. With 5 bases clipped from V and 2 bases from J, the junction kept 10 bases outside the gene matches. The CDR3 DNA is TGTGCCAGCAGCCGGCCCCCGGGAGGGGGACAAGAGACCCAGTACTTC. This translates into CASSRPPGGGQETQYF.

The V gene is TRBV12-3 or TRBV12-4, the J gene TRBJ1-5; 7 bases line up with TRBD1. The length of the CDR3 is 14 residues. V shed 5 bases and J 7 bases; nucleotides not matched to a gene: 8. CDR3: CASSLGQSRQPQHF. The CDR3 DNA is TGTGCCAGCAGTCTGGGACAGAGCAGGCAGCCCCAGCATTTT.

A few counts support this clonotype. This chain uses TRBV4-3 with TRBJ1-3; D is unclear. The V gene lost 0 bases and the J gene lost 2 bases, with 8 bases spanning the gap. From germline, CDR1 is LGHNA and CDR2 YSLEER. This CDR3 spans 15 amino acids. The CDR3 spells CASSQDVVPGNTIYF. CDR3 coding DNA: TGCGCCAGCAGCCAAGATGTAGTCCCTGGAAACACCATATATTTT.

V gene TRBV5-1 combines with J gene TRBJ2-7, with D possibly called TRBD1 or TRBD2 (5 bases each). The CDR3 length is 13 residues. Germline assignment: CDR1 SGHRS and CDR2 YFSETQ. Trimming removed 0 bases from V and 6 bases from J, with 10 bases in between. The chain's CDR3 is CASSLDGGGEQYF. DNA for the CDR3: TGCGCCAGCAGCTTGGATGGGGGTGGCGAGCAGTACTTC.

The chain has TRBV7-2 and TRBJ1-4; D may be TRBD1 (6 bases). V lost 4 bases, J lost 10 bases, and 19 bases lay in between. The CDR3 runs 15 residues. Looked up from germline, CDR1 is SGHTA and CDR2 is FQGNSA. The chain's CDR3 is CASSSGVGMNGKLFF. CDR3 coding DNA: TGTGCCAGCAGCTCAGGGGTGGGCATGAACGGAAAACTGTTTTTT.